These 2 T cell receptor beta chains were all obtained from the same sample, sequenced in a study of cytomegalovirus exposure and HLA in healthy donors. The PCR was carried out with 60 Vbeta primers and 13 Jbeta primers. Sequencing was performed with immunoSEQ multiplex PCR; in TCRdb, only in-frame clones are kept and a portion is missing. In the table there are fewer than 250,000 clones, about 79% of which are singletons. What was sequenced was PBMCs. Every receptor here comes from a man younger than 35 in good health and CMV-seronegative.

This chain's CDR3 is CASSYRAGGGNQPQHF. The CDR3 DNA sequence: TGTGCCAGCAGTTACCGGGCAGGGGGTGGCAATCAGCCCCAGCATTTT. The V gene is TRBV6-5, the J gene TRBJ1-5; 7 bases align to TRBD1. J lost 2 bases, V lost 2 bases, and 6 bases had no gene match. The CDR3 is 16 residues long. The V gene's germline CDR1 is MNHEY and CDR2 SVGAGI.

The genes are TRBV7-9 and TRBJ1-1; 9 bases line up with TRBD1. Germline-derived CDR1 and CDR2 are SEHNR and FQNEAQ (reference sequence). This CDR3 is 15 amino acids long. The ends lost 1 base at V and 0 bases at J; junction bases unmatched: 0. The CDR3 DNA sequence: TGTGCCAGCAGCTTAGACAGGGGGCTGAACACTGAAGCTTTCTTT. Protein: CASSLDRGLNTEAFF.